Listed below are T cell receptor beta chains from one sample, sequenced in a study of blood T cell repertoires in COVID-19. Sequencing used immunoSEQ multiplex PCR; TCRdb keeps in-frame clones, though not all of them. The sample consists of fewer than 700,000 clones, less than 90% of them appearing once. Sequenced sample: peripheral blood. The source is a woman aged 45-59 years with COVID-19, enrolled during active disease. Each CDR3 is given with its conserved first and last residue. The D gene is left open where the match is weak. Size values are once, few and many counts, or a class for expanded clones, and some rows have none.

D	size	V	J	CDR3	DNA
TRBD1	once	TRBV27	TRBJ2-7	CASSSRDRGPYEQYF	TGTGCCAGCAGTTCCCGGGACAGGGGCCCCTACGAGCAGTACTTC
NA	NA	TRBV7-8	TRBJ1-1	CASTTGLMETEAFF	TGTGCCAGCACTACAGGGCTGATGGAAACTGAAGCTTTCTTT
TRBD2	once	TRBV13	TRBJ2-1	CASSPGTSGDNEQFF	TGTGCCAGCAGCCCGGGGACTAGCGGGGACAATGAGCAGTTCTTC
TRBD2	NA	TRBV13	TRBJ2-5	CASSPGLAGNQETQYF	TGTGCCAGCAGCCCGGGACTAGCGGGGAACCAAGAGACCCAGTACTTC
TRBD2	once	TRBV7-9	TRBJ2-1	CASSLALAGAYNEQFF	TGTGCCAGCAGCTTAGCGCTAGCGGGGGCCTACAATGAGCAGTTCTTC
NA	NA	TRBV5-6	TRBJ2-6	CASSSRGSGANVLTF	TGTGCCAGCAGCTCCCGGGGGTCTGGGGCCAACGTCCTGACTTTC
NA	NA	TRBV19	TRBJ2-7	CASSIRDSYEQYF	TGTGCCAGTAGTATCCGGGACTCCTACGAGCAGTACTTC
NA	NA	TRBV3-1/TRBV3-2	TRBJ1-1	CASSQVDRNTEAFF	TGTGCCAGCAGCCAAGTTGACAGGAACACTGAAGCTTTCTTT
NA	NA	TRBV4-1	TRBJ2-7	CASSPTGYYEQYF	TGCGCCAGCAGCCCGACAGGTTACTACGAGCAGTACTTC
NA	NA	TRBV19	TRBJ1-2	CASSIGVAVGGLDYGYTF	TGTGCCAGTAGTATCGGAGTCGCGGTGGGGGGGCTTGACTATGGCTACACCTTC
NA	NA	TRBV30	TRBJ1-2	CAWGGDWYGYTF	TGTGCCTGGGGGGGGGACTGGTATGGCTACACCTTC
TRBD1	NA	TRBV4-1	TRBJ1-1	CASSMTYQQGANTEAFF	TGCGCCAGCAGCATGACATACCAACAGGGGGCGAACACTGAAGCTTTCTTT